The next 21 T cell receptor beta chains were all read from a single sample in a study of beta chain features in type 1 diabetes. The sequenced template was cDNA made from the entire isolated RNA. This table comes from immunoSEQ multiplex PCR, and its TCRdb copy is limited to in-frame clones, with some not included. The sample lists roughly 150,000 clones, roughly 8.1% occurring once. The source material was central memory CD4+ T cells from blood. The receptors shown here come from a man aged 18 to 30 in good health.

This clone appeared a few times. The rearrangement uses TRBV5-1 and TRBJ1-1; 7 bases fit TRBD1. J was trimmed by 4 bases and V by 0 bases; bases with no gene match: 9. The CDR3 runs 16 residues. Germline CDR1 SGHRS, CDR2 YFSETQ. The CDR3 DNA reads TGCGCCAGCAGCTTGGGATCAGGGGGGAGGAGCACTGAAGCTTTCTTT. The encoded protein is CASSLGSGGRSTEAFF.

This clone was detected many times. The chain joins TRBV29-1 to TRBJ2-7, with D maybe TRBD1 (6 bases). Trimming removed 6 bases from V and 0 bases from J, with 15 bases in between. The V gene's germline CDR1 is SQVTM and CDR2 ANQGSEA. This CDR3 spans 14 amino acids. This CDR3 reads CSVATHRDSYEQYF. The CDR3 DNA reads TGCAGCGTCGCGACTCACAGGGACTCCTACGAGCAGTACTTC.

V gene TRBV6-6 combines with J gene TRBJ1-1; D is ambiguous. The V end was cut by 1 base, the J end by 3 bases, with 6 bases between. This CDR3 comprises 13 residues. Germline V gives CDR1 MNHNY, CDR2 SVGAGI (reference sequence). The CDR3, as DNA: TGTGCCAGCAGTTACTTGGGCGACACTGAAGCTTTCTTT. Translating gives CASSYLGDTEAFF.

The chain links TRBV6-5 to TRBJ2-2; no clear D. Trimming took off 4 bases at V and 5 bases at J, with 5 bases between the two ends. The germline V gene has CDR1 MNHEY and CDR2 SVGAGI. The CDR3 extends over 12 amino acids. CDR3 region: CASSSTTGELFF. In DNA, the CDR3 is TGTGCCAGCAGTTCCACAACCGGGGAGCTGTTTTTT.

The chain is built from TRBV2 and TRBJ1-4, with D tentatively TRBD1 (6 bases). The CDR3 has 14 amino acids. Trimming stripped 3 bases from V and 1 base from J, with 6 bases between. CDR1 and CDR2 from the germline V gene are SNHLY and FYNNEI. CDR3: CASSEDRTNEKLFF. The CDR3, as DNA: TGTGCCAGCAGTGAGGACAGAACTAATGAAAAACTGTTTTTT.

The CDR3 is CASSTAAGEGEAFF. In DNA, the CDR3 is TGTGCCAGCAGCACCGCCGCGGGGGAGGGTGAAGCTTTCTTT. The chain carries TRBV7-8 and TRBJ1-1; the D gene is possibly TRBD1 (5 bases). The CDR3 loop spans 14 amino acids. The V gene lost 5 bases and the J gene lost 7 bases, with 17 bases spanning the gap. Germline CDR1 reads SGHVS; CDR2 reads FQNEAQ.

This rearrangement joins TRBV12-5 to TRBJ1-1, with TRBD1 as a possible D gene (6 bases). The germline gives CDR1 LGHNT, CDR2 FRNRAP. The CDR3 contains 15 residues. V lost 1 base to trimming and J lost 1 base, with 10 bases between them. The CDR3 here is CASGLGTATNTEAFF. CDR3 DNA sequence: TGTGCTAGTGGTTTGGGGACAGCAACGAACACTGAAGCTTTCTTT.

The CDR3 here is CASRGGTAYFF. In nucleotides, the CDR3 is TGTGCCAGCAGAGGCGGGACCGCCTACTTCTTC. This rearrangement joins TRBV6-5 to TRBJ2-1; possible D gene TRBD2, 6 bases. V was cut by 6 bases and J by 16 bases, with 16 bases left in between. This CDR3 comprises 11 residues. The V gene's germline CDR1 is MNHEY and CDR2 SVGAGI.

The table lists this clone with a few counts. The rearrangement uses TRBV7-3 and TRBJ2-2; TRBD2 agrees at 9 bases. J was trimmed by 5 bases and V by 4 bases; bases with no gene match: 8. This CDR3 is built from 16 residues. From germline, CDR1 is SGHTA and CDR2 FQGTGA. CDR3 coding DNA: TGTGCCAGCAGCTACGCGGGGGGGCCTCGGACCGGGGAGCTGTTTTTT. Protein sequence: CASSYAGGPRTGELFF.

This clone has just a few counts. The V and J genes are TRBV7-2 and TRBJ2-7, with 8 bases aligning to TRBD1. The V gene end was trimmed by 5 bases and the J gene end by 10 bases; junction bases not matched to a gene: 7. The CDR3 length is 12 residues. Germline loops: CDR1 SGHTA, CDR2 FQGNSA. In DNA form, the CDR3 reads TGTGCCAGCAGCCCCGACAGGGGCAGACAGTACTTC. Protein: CASSPDRGRQYF.

Many counts were recorded for this clone. The V gene is TRBV10-3, the J gene TRBJ2-1, with 11 positions matching TRBD2. Per germline, CDR1 ENHRY and CDR2 SYGVKD. Trimming cost V 4 bases and J 4 bases; bases outside gene matches: 3. This CDR3 has 15 residues. This chain's CDR3 is CAISGTSGLYNEQFF. In DNA form, the CDR3 reads TGTGCCATCAGTGGGACTAGCGGGCTATACAATGAGCAGTTCTTC.

The genes are TRBV29-1 and TRBJ1-1; no firm D call. Trimming removed 3 bases at V and 5 bases at J, with 13 bases between. The CDR3 runs to 13 residues. Germline V gene lookup returns CDR1 SQVTM and CDR2 ANQGSEA. CDR3 sequence reads: CSVESVERTEAFF. The CDR3 DNA follows: TGCAGCGTTGAGTCGGTGGAGAGGACTGAAGCTTTCTTT.

The chain is built from TRBV7-3 and TRBJ2-3, with D possibly matching TRBD1 (5 bases). Germline lookup yields CDR1 SGHTA and CDR2 FQGTGA. There are 14 residues in the CDR3. The V and J ends lost 2 bases and 4 bases respectively, with 10 bases between them. CDR3 loop: CASSLGWGADTQYF. In nucleotides, the CDR3 is TGTGCCAGCAGCTTAGGTTGGGGCGCAGATACGCAGTATTTT. Drawing the rest from reference TRBV7-3 and TRBJ2-3, the complete variable domain is GAGVSQTPSNKVTEKGKYVELRCDPISGHTALYWYRQSLGQGPEFLIYFQGTGAADDSGLPNDRFFAVRPEGSVSTLKIQRTERGDSAVYLCASSLGWGADTQYFGPGTRLTVL.

This chain uses TRBV29-1 with TRBJ2-5, with D possibly being TRBD2 (7 bases). Germline assignment: CDR1 SQVTM and CDR2 ANQGSEA. This CDR3 is built from 13 residues. Trimming took 7 bases from V and 5 from J, leaving 17 bases between them. CDR3 coding DNA: TGCAGCGGATTCAGGGGAGGGTGGGAGACCCAGTACTTC. Residues: CSGFRGGWETQYF.

This clone has a handful of counts. The gene calls are TRBV6-1 and TRBJ1-1; tentative D call: TRBD1 (5 bases). CDR1 and CDR2 from the germline V gene are MNHNS and SASEGT. The CDR3 spans 14 residues. Trimming took off 2 bases at V and 1 base at J, with 8 bases between the two ends. The CDR3, as DNA: TGTGCCAGCAGTGAATATGACAGGAACACTGAAGCTTTCTTT. It translates to CASSEYDRNTEAFF.

This clone was picked up many times. At the DNA level, this CDR3 is encoded by other sequences in the same sample as well. This rearrangement joins TRBV5-1 to TRBJ2-7; D gene ambiguous. Per germline, CDR1 SGHRS and CDR2 YFSETQ. The germline V and J ends were trimmed by 0 bases and 3 bases, with 4 bases remaining between them. The CDR3 has 12 amino acids. In DNA, the CDR3 is TGCGCCAGCAGCTTGGGAGGCTACGAGCAGTACTTC. Translated: CASSLGGYEQYF.

Only a few counts were recorded for this clone. V gene TRBV9 combines with J gene TRBJ2-1; D is possibly TRBD1 (5 bases). Trimming stripped 3 bases from V and 3 bases from J, with 10 bases between. This CDR3 is 14 amino acids long. Germline V gene lookup returns CDR1 SGDLS and CDR2 YYNGEE. DNA of the CDR3: TGTGCCAGCAGCGGGCCAGGGAACTACAATGAGCAGTTCTTC. This encodes CASSGPGNYNEQFF.

The V and J genes are TRBV16 and TRBJ1-5; D is undetermined. Germline V lookup: CDR1 KGHSY, CDR2 FQNENV. This CDR3 has 16 residues. V was clipped by 1 base and J by 2 bases, with 12 bases between them. As DNA, the CDR3 is TGTGCCAGCAGCCAATTTGAAGGAGTTGGCAATCAGCCCCAGCATTTT. This translates into CASSQFEGVGNQPQHF.

This rearrangement joins TRBV5-4 to TRBJ1-4, with 7 bases identical to TRBD1. This CDR3 comprises 14 residues. CDR1 is SGHNT and CDR2 is YYREEE in the germline V gene (reference sequence). J gave up 7 bases and V 4 bases, and 7 bases lay outside the gene matches. The CDR3 sequence: CASSTEGQVEKLFF. The CDR3 DNA follows: TGTGCCAGCAGCACAGAAGGACAGGTTGAAAAACTGTTTTTT.

This clone showed up just a few times. The chain combines TRBV7-2 with TRBJ1-2; maybe TRBD1 (6 bases). The length of the CDR3 is 15 residues. Trimming pared 4 bases from V and 3 bases from J, leaving 15 bases between. CDR1 is SGHTA, CDR2 FQGNSA, per germline. DNA of the CDR3: TGTGCCAGCAGCTCACAGGACAGACCCTACTATGGCTACACCTTC. Its protein is CASSSQDRPYYGYTF.

This clone showed up many times. J is TRBJ2-6 and V is TRBV19; TRBD1 matches 7 bases. Per the germline V gene, CDR1 is LNHDA and CDR2 is SQIVND (reference sequence). Trimming cost V 4 bases and J 4 bases; bases outside gene matches: 7. There are 16 residues in the CDR3. The CDR3 DNA is TGTGCCAGTAGTACCGGGACAGCCGGCGGGGCCAACGTCCTGACTTTC. It translates to CASSTGTAGGANVLTF.